This T cell receptor beta chain appears in the sequencing data of a study of T-cell memory formation after mild COVID-19. Study context: TCR clusters largely stayed donor specific. Regarding the study as a whole: Pre-infection memory held some responding clones, suggesting pre-existing cross-reactive T cells responded.

TCRdb called the 5' RACE reads again in MiXCR, with one record for every CDR3 protein. The repertoire has 200,000 to 300,000 distinct CDR3 sequences, 16% of them found once; the top ten carry under 25%. This clonotype has a handful of counts. Its antigen is as yet unknown. This CDR3 contains 11 residues. Germline V gene data show CDR1 as MDHEN and CDR2 as SYDVKM. V was trimmed by 8 bases and J by 6 bases, leaving 10 bases between them. V and J are TRBV28 and TRBJ1-2; D ambiguous. Source material: PBMCs or a T cell subset sorted from them (not recorded which). The clonotype comes from a man in his late teens or twenties who had mild COVID-19 (a few samples of this study predate the infection). Cell type and time point are not known. The CDR3 nucleotides read TGTGCCAGCCTTTGGGAAGATGGCTACACCTTC. It yields the protein CASLWEDGYTF.